What follows describes a single TCR beta chain. TCRdb ran MiXCR on the 5' RACE reads and lists one entry per CDR3 protein. The top ten hold about a fifth of the sample, which has more than 300,000 distinct CDR3 sequences, about 13% seen once. This entry comes from a study of T-cell memory formation after mild COVID-19. This CDR3 region has 15 residues. CDR1 and CDR2 from the germline V gene are SGHTA and FQGTGA. The germline V and J ends were trimmed by 4 bases and 4 bases, with 13 bases remaining between them. The sample comprised PBMCs or a T cell subset sorted from them (not recorded which). This TCR was sampled from a man between 18 and 35 years old who had mild COVID-19 (a few samples of this study predate the infection). Cell type and time point are not known. This rearrangement joins TRBV7-3 to TRBJ2-2, with D perhaps assigned TRBD1 or TRBD2 (5 bases each). CDR3 DNA: TGTGCCAGCAGCTCCAATCAGGGAGCCACCGGGGAGCTGTTTTTT. Protein: CASSSNQGATGELFF.